Presented here are 30 T cell receptor beta chains from one specimen sequenced in a study of blood T cell repertoires in COVID-19. The repertoire was sequenced with immunoSEQ multiplex PCR; TCRdb's copy has only in-frame clones and lacks some. This sample has tens of thousands of clones, with 90% found just once. Sequenced sample: peripheral blood. The source is a man aged 40-49 years with acute or convalescent COVID-19.

CDR3 protein: CASSYGAGAAYNEQFF. The CDR3 bases are TGTGCCAGCAGTTACGGGGCGGGAGCGGCCTACAATGAGCAGTTCTTC. The chain couples TRBV6-2 or TRBV6-3 to TRBJ2-1, with 7 bases aligning to TRBD2. V shed 2 bases and J 2 bases; nucleotides not matched to a gene: 6. Germline V gene lookup returns CDR1 MNHEY and CDR2 SVGEGT. The CDR3 runs to 16 residues.

The chain recombines TRBV29-1 with TRBJ2-1; 7 nucleotides line up with TRBD2. CDR3 length: 16 residues. CDR1 SQVTM and CDR2 ANQGSEA come from the germline V gene. Trimming removed 7 bases from V and 4 bases from J; junction bases left unmatched: 16. The CDR3 protein is CSAKGRAGPDYNEQFF. CDR3 sequence (DNA): TGCAGCGCTAAGGGGCGAGCGGGGCCCGATTACAATGAGCAGTTCTTC.

The chain links TRBV27 to TRBJ2-1; perhaps TRBD2 as D (5 bases). This CDR3 spans 12 amino acids. Germline V gene lookup returns CDR1 MNHEY and CDR2 SMNVEV (reference sequence). V lost 10 bases and J lost 7, with 14 bases in between. Written as DNA, the CDR3 is TGTGCCACCCTGACTATCCAAAATGAGCAGTTCTTC. Protein sequence: CATLTIQNEQFF.

This clone showed up just once. The chain employs TRBV11-3 and TRBJ2-1; 8 nucleotides match TRBD2. After removal of 4 bases from V and 3 bases from J, the junction contained 5 bases not matched to a gene. The CDR3 is 15 residues long. Looked up from germline, CDR1 is SGHNT and CDR2 is YENEEA. The CDR3: CASSYSSGNYNEQFF. CDR3 nucleotide sequence: TGTGCCAGCAGCTACAGTAGCGGGAACTACAATGAGCAGTTCTTC.

In this sample, this clone turned up a few times. The chain employs TRBV7-9 and TRBJ1-1, with D perhaps TRBD1 (5 bases). This CDR3 region has 15 residues. CDR1 is SEHNR, CDR2 FQNEAQ, per germline (reference sequence). Trimming stripped 5 bases from V and 1 base from J, with 14 bases between. The CDR3 protein is CASSPFGQRNTEAFF. DNA of the CDR3: TGTGCCAGCAGCCCATTCGGACAACGGAACACTGAAGCTTTCTTT.

V usage is TRBV2 and J usage is TRBJ1-3; D is unresolved. V dropped 6 bases and J dropped 4 bases, with 19 bases sitting between them. Germline V gene sequence: CDR1 SNHLY, CDR2 FYNNEI. This CDR3 region has 16 residues. CDR3 sequence reads: CASSPSPRSPGNTIYF. The CDR3 nucleotides read TGTGCCAGCAGCCCGAGCCCTCGGTCACCCGGAAACACCATATATTTT.

This clone was counted a single time. The chain couples TRBV14 to TRBJ2-1, with D possibly being TRBD2 (6 bases). The CDR3 totals 17 residues. Trimming left V 1 base short and J 0 bases short, with 13 bases between. Per germline, CDR1 SGHDN and CDR2 FVKESK. DNA for the CDR3: TGTGCCAGCAGCCAAGTTAGCGGCCTCAGCTCCTACAATGAGCAGTTCTTC. Translated, it gives CASSQVSGLSSYNEQFF.

The chain is built from TRBV19 and TRBJ1-5, with D unclear. The CDR3 has 17 residues. Between the trimmed V and J ends, which lost 2 bases and 8 bases, there was a span of 22 bases. Per germline, CDR1 LNHDA and CDR2 SQIVND (reference sequence). The CDR3 sequence: CASSISPGRRSGEPQHF. The CDR3 DNA reads as TGTGCCAGTAGTATATCCCCTGGGAGAAGGTCCGGTGAGCCCCAGCATTTT. Drawing the rest from reference TRBV19 and TRBJ1-5, the complete variable domain is DGGITQSPKYLFRKEGQNVTLSCEQNLNHDAMYWYRQDPGQGLRLIYYSQIVNDFQKGDIAEGYSVSREKKESFPLTVTSAQKNPTAFYLCASSISPGRRSGEPQHFGDGTRLSIL.

V and J are TRBV5-1 and TRBJ1-1; maybe TRBD1 (5 bases). V lost 4 bases and J 7 bases, leaving 14 bases between the germline ends. Germline V CDR1 and CDR2: SGHRS, YFSETQ. This CDR3 contains 13 residues. The CDR3 DNA sequence: TGCGCCAGCAGCCCCGTGGGGCGCCATGAAGCTTTCTTT. This sequence encodes CASSPVGRHEAFF.

Here the CDR3 reads CASSTRQATNYGYTF. CDR3 DNA sequence: TGTGCCAGTAGTACAAGACAGGCTACCAACTATGGCTACACCTTC. The V call is TRBV19, the J call TRBJ1-2, with a possible D match to TRBD1 (6 bases). V was cut by 4 bases and J by 2 bases, with 14 bases left in between. The CDR3 runs to 15 residues. CDR1 and CDR2 (germline): LNHDA, SQIVND (reference sequence).

The chain has TRBV6-5 and TRBJ2-7, with 7 positions matching TRBD2. This CDR3 contains 15 residues. CDR1 and CDR2 from the germline V gene are MNHEY and SVGAGI. V was clipped by 8 bases and J by 3 bases; unmatched bases: 13. CDR3 sequence reads: CASRNSRDYGYEQYF. The CDR3 bases are TGTGCCAGCCGGAACAGCCGGGACTACGGCTACGAGCAGTACTTC.

This chain connects TRBV6-2 or TRBV6-3 to TRBJ2-5, with 9 bases that match TRBD1. Looked up from germline, CDR1 is MNHEY and CDR2 is SVGEGT. The CDR3 is 15 amino acids. V lost 5 bases and J lost 5; bases outside the gene matches: 9. CDR3 sequence: CASSAPHRGRETQYF. CDR3 nucleotide sequence: TGTGCCAGCAGTGCCCCTCACAGGGGGCGGGAGACCCAGTACTTC.

The rearrangement uses TRBV24-1 and TRBJ2-1, with D possibly being TRBD2 (5 bases). CDR3 length: 12 residues. Germline lookup yields CDR1 KGHDR and CDR2 SFDVKD. Between the trimmed V and J ends, which lost 9 bases and 4 bases, there was a span of 9 bases. The DNA for the CDR3 is TGTGCCACCGCTAGGAGGTACAATGAGCAGTTCTTC. This translates into CATARRYNEQFF.

This clone was observed a single time. V gene TRBV6-2 or TRBV6-3 combines with J gene TRBJ2-1, with 8 bases that match TRBD2. Germline trimming cut 2 bases from V and 8 bases from J; bases unmatched to any gene: 11. Germline assignment: CDR1 MNHEY and CDR2 SVGEGT. The CDR3 sequence is 16 residues long. CDR3 sequence (DNA): TGTGCCAGCAGTTACAGAGGTGGCGGGAGGTGGGATGAGCAGTTCTTC. Translation gives CASSYRGGGRWDEQFF.

Here the CDR3 reads CASSIRRPTYEQYF. The CDR3 DNA follows: TGTGCCAGTAGTATCCGCAGGCCGACCTACGAGCAGTACTTC. The chain recombines TRBV19 with TRBJ2-7; D is unresolved. With 3 bases removed from V and 2 bases from J, the gap between germline ends came to 11 bases. CDR3 length equals 14 residues. CDR1 is LNHDA, CDR2 SQIVND, per germline (reference sequence). Using reference TRBV19 and TRBJ2-7 for the parts outside the CDR3, the full variable domain is DGGITQSPKYLFRKEGQNVTLSCEQNLNHDAMYWYRQDPGQGLRLIYYSQIVNDFQKGDIAEGYSVSREKKESFPLTVTSAQKNPTAFYLCASSIRRPTYEQYFGPGTRLTVT.

The gene calls are TRBV15 and TRBJ2-7; 9 bases line up with TRBD1. The length of the CDR3 is 15 residues. Germline assignment: CDR1 LNHNV and CDR2 YYDKDF (reference sequence). V dropped 3 bases and J dropped 3; count of bases not matched to a gene: 6. The CDR3 DNA sequence: TGTGCCACCAGCAGGCCCGGGACAGGGCACTACGAGCAGTACTTC. Protein product: CATSRPGTGHYEQYF.

In its sample, this clone was seen once. The V gene is TRBV11-3, the J gene TRBJ2-5, with a possible D match to TRBD1 (6 bases). The CDR3 contains 13 residues. Germline assignment: CDR1 SGHNT and CDR2 YENEEA. The V end was cut by 5 bases, the J end by 1 base, with 8 bases between. The DNA for the CDR3 is TGTGCCAGCAGCCGGACAGTCCAAGAGACCCAGTACTTC. This sequence encodes CASSRTVQETQYF.

This clone was counted a few times. This chain connects TRBV9 to TRBJ2-2, with D possibly matching TRBD1 (6 bases). The CDR3 sequence is 16 residues long. In germline, CDR1 is SGDLS, CDR2 YYNGEE. V was pared by 0 bases and J by 5 bases, with 14 bases between. The CDR3 DNA sequence: TGTGCCAGCAGCGTAGATCACAGGGTGGGAACCGGGGAGCTGTTTTTT. Protein product: CASSVDHRVGTGELFF.

V gene TRBV10-2 combines with J gene TRBJ2-5; D might be TRBD2 (5 bases). The V end was cut by 3 bases, the J end by 4 bases, with 9 bases between. Germline CDR1 is WSHSY and CDR2 is SAAADI. The CDR3 extends over 13 amino acids. The CDR3 DNA reads TGCGCCAGCAGTGACTTGGGAGCAGAGACCCAGTACTTC. Translation gives CASSDLGAETQYF.

The chain employs TRBV29-1 and TRBJ2-5, with a tentative D call TRBD1 (5 bases). CDR1 is SQVTM, CDR2 ANQGSEA, per germline. Between the trimmed V and J ends, which lost 6 bases and 0 bases, there was a span of 8 bases. The CDR3 sequence is 12 residues long. CDR3 bases: TGCAGCGTCGACAGCTACCAAGAGACCCAGTACTTC. Translation gives CSVDSYQETQYF.

V is TRBV19 and J is TRBJ1-1, with TRBD1 matching over 8 bases. After removal of 0 bases from V and 1 base from J, the junction contained 7 bases not matched to a gene. Germline CDR1 and CDR2: LNHDA and SQIVND (reference sequence). The CDR3 is 17 residues long. The CDR3 protein is CASSIDLLDRANTEAFF. As DNA, the CDR3 is TGTGCCAGTAGTATAGATCTTCTGGACAGGGCGAACACTGAAGCTTTCTTT.

This clone has only one observation. The V and J genes are TRBV18 and TRBJ1-5; D is ambiguous. The V gene's germline CDR1 is KGHSH and CDR2 LQKENI. Between the trimmed V and J ends, which lost 1 base and 3 bases, there was a span of 7 bases. The CDR3 runs to 14 residues. CDR3 amino acids: CASSPQRINQPQHF. CDR3 nucleotide sequence: TGTGCCAGCTCACCACAGCGTATCAATCAGCCCCAGCATTTT.

A few counts support this clone. The rearrangement links TRBV9 to TRBJ2-2; no definite D call. CDR1 SGDLS and CDR2 YYNGEE come from the germline V gene. This CDR3 is 13 amino acids long. The V gene lost 0 bases and the J gene lost 7 bases, with 7 bases spanning the gap. CDR3 sequence: CASSVAPGGELFF. The CDR3 DNA is TGTGCCAGCAGCGTAGCCCCCGGCGGGGAGCTGTTTTTT.

This rearrangement joins TRBV9 to TRBJ2-1; 11 bases match TRBD1. Germline lookup yields CDR1 SGDLS and CDR2 YYNGEE. J was trimmed by 8 bases and V by 4 bases; bases with no gene match: 14. CDR3 length: 17 amino acids. The CDR3 bases are TGTGCCAGCAGCCGGGACAGGGGGGCGGGAGGCATGGATGAGCAGTTCTTC. It encodes CASSRDRGAGGMDEQFF.

In its sample, this clone was seen a few times. V gene TRBV2 combines with J gene TRBJ1-1; a possible D gene is TRBD1 (5 bases). The CDR3 sequence is 14 residues long. Germline CDR1 and CDR2: SNHLY and FYNNEI. V was clipped by 4 bases and J by 10 bases, with 19 bases between them. The DNA for the CDR3 is TGTGCCAGCAGTGGGACGGCAGCCTTGGGGGGAGCTTTCTTT. Its protein product is CASSGTAALGGAFF.

V gene TRBV9 combines with J gene TRBJ2-2, with D possibly matching TRBD1 (5 bases). Germline V gene sequence: CDR1 SGDLS, CDR2 YYNGEE. With 4 bases removed from V and 2 bases from J, the gap between germline ends came to 9 bases. The CDR3 is made up of 14 amino acids. The CDR3 nucleotides are TGTGCCAGCAGCACCGACAGAAACACCGGGGAGCTGTTTTTT. This encodes CASSTDRNTGELFF.

The CDR3 DNA is TGTGCCAGCAATCTGGGACAGCCGAGCAATCAGCCCCAGCATTTT. Its protein product is CASNLGQPSNQPQHF. The chain links TRBV6-5 to TRBJ1-5; the match to TRBD1 covers 7 bases. The CDR3 consists of 15 residues. Trimming cost V 7 bases and J 1 base; bases outside gene matches: 7. Germline CDR1 MNHEY, CDR2 SVGAGI.

V and J are TRBV18 and TRBJ1-6; possible D gene TRBD1, 5 bases. This CDR3 contains 16 residues. Germline-derived CDR1 and CDR2 are KGHSH and LQKENI. With 0 bases removed from V and 7 bases from J, the gap between germline ends came to 13 bases. This CDR3 is CASSPPEGVENSPLHF. CDR3 DNA: TGTGCCAGCTCACCACCGGAAGGGGTTGAGAATTCACCCCTCCACTTT.

Remarks on this clone: This specimen includes other DNA sequences encoding the same CDR3. The V call is TRBV30, the J call TRBJ1-3, with a weak D call TRBD1 (5 bases). CDR3 length: 14 amino acids. Trimming took off 2 bases at V and 0 bases at J, with 8 bases between the two ends. Germline loops: CDR1 GTSNPN, CDR2 SVGIG (reference sequence). The CDR3 spells CAWSLQGSGNTIYF. The CDR3 nucleotides read TGTGCCTGGAGTCTTCAGGGCTCTGGAAACACCATATATTTT. Drawing the rest from reference TRBV30 and TRBJ1-3, the complete variable domain is SQTIHQWPATLVQPVGSPLSLECTVEGTSNPNLYWYRQAAGRGLQLLFYSVGIGQISSEVPQNLSASRPQDRQFILSSKKLLLSDSGFYLCAWSLQGSGNTIYFGEGSWLTVV.

This rearrangement joins TRBV15 to TRBJ2-1, with D possibly being TRBD1 (7 bases). The CDR3 is made up of 16 amino acids. Germline CDR1 and CDR2: LNHNV and YYDKDF (reference sequence). V gave up 4 bases and J gave up 0 bases, with 13 bases separating them. CDR3 DNA sequence: TGTGCCACCAGCATGCGGGACAGCTCCTCCTACAATGAGCAGTTCTTC. Translating gives CATSMRDSSSYNEQFF.